This T cell receptor beta chain was captured in a study of CD8+ T cells in alopecia areata. Looking at the study overall: Treated patients were given 5 to 10 mg oral tofacitinib twice daily. Tofacitinib treatment spanned 6 to 18 months, with 6 months off drug afterward.

The CDR3 sequence is 12 residues long. Germline assignment: CDR1 ENHRY and CDR2 SYGVKD. Treatment given: oral pan-JAK inhibitor, 5-10 mg twice daily. Isolated RNA was reverse transcribed into cDNA used as the sequencing template. Profiled with immunoSEQ multiplex PCR; TCRdb holds only in-frame clones, not every one. This sample has about 210,000 clones, with over 60% found just once. This clone was seen a handful of times. Its specificity is not known. At one end, the junction sequence differs from germline, possibly due to a read error. Whole-study findings and limits: Both scalp clonality and the expanded CD8+ clones among the top 100 showed a significant decrease with tofacitinib. Many expanded lesional clones persisted in scalp and blood during tofacitinib treatment.

This rearrangement joins TRBV10-3 to TRBJ2-1; D is unclear. The sample was CD4+ T cells sorted from blood, taken at week 4, from a patient treated with tofacitinib. This clonotype was sampled from a human donor with alopecia areata. CDR3 DNA: TGTGCCATCAGGGAGTTCGGCAATGAGCAGTTCTTC. The encoded protein is CAIREFGNEQFF.